This T cell receptor (beta chain) was documented in a study of T-cell memory formation after mild COVID-19. Study-level information: Largely, TCR clusters stayed within a single donor. Study results and caveats: The SARS-CoV-2 specificity of second-wave clones reaching peak at day 37 remained unverified. Within pre-infection memory, some responding clones were found, suggesting cross-reactive memory joined.

Regarding this clonotype: Its antigen is undetermined.

Researchers used 5'RACE with constant-segment primers to make TCR alpha and TCR beta cDNA libraries that carry sample barcodes and UMIs. MiXCR, run by TCRdb on the 5' RACE reads, gives a single entry per CDR3 protein. The sample comprises 500,000 to 650,000 distinct CDR3 sequences, 20% to 25% of which are singletons, and roughly 8.3% rests with the top ten. This CDR3 is built from 11 residues. CDR1 and CDR2 (germline): MGHDK, SYGVNS. Trimming removed 3 bases at V and 11 bases at J, with 10 bases between. The source of this sequence is an adult woman who had mild COVID-19 (a few samples of this study predate the infection). Cell type and time point are not known. The sample comprised PBMCs or a T cell subset sorted from them (not recorded which). V usage is TRBV25-1 and J usage is TRBJ1-1; D is unclear. The CDR3 loop is CASSEGVGAFF. The DNA of the CDR3 is TGTGCCAGCAGTGAGGGAGTAGGGGCTTTCTTT.